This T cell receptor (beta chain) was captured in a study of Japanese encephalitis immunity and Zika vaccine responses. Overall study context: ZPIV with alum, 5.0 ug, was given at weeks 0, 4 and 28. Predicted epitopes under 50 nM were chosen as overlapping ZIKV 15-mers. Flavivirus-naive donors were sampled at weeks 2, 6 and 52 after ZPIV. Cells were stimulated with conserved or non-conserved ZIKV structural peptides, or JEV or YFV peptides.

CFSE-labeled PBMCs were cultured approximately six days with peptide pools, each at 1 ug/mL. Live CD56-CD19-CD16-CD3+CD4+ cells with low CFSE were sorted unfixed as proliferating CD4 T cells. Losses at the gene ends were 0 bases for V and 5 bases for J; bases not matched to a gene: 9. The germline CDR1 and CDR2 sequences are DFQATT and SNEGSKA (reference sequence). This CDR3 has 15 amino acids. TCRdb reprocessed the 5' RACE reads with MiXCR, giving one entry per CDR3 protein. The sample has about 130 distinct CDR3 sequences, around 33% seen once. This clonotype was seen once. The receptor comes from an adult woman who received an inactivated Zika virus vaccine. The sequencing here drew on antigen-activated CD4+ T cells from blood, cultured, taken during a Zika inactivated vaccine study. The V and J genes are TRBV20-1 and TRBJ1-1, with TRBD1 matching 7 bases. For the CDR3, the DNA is TGCAGTGCTAGAGATCTCGGACAGGCTACTACTGAAGCTTTCTTT. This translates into CSARDLGQATTEAFF.